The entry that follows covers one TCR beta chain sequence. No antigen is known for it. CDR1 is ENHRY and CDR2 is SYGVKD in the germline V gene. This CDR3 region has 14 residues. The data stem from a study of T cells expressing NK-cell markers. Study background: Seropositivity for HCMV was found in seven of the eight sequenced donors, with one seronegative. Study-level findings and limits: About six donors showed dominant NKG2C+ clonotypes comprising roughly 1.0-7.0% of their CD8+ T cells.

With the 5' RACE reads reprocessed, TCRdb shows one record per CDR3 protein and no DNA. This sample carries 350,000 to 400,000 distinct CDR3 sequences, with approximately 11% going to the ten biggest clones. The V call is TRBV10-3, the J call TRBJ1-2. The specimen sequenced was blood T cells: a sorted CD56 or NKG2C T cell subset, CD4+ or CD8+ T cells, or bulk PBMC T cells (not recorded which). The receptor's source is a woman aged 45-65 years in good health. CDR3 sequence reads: CAISEKRTDYGYTF.